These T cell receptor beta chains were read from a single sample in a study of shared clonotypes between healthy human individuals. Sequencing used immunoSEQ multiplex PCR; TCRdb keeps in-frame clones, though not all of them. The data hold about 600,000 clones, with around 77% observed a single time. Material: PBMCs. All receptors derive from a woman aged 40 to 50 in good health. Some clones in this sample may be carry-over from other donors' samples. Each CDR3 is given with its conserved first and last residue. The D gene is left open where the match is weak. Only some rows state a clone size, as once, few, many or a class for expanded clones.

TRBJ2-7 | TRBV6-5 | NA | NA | CASSYSSGVYEQYF | TGTGCCAGCAGTTACTCGTCTGGGGTCTACGAGCAGTACTTC
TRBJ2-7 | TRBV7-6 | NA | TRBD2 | CASSGGLAVYEQYF | TGTGCCAGCAGCGGTGGACTAGCGGTGTACGAGCAGTACTTC
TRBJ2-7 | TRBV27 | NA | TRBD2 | CASSPSFSGFYEQYF | TGTGCCAGCAGTCCTAGTTTTAGCGGGTTCTACGAGCAGTACTTC
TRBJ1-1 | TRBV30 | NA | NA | CAWSLTYGENTEAFF | TGTGCCTGGTCCCTGACGTACGGAGAAAACACTGAAGCTTTCTTT
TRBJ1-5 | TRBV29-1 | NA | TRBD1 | CSVRTGSDQPQHF | TGCAGCGTGAGGACAGGGTCCGATCAGCCCCAGCATTTT
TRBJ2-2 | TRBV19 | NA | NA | CASSIAKDTGELFF | TGTGCCAGTAGTATAGCCAAGGACACCGGGGAGCTGTTTTTT
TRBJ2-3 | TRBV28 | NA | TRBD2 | CASSRTSGNTDTQYF | TGTGCCAGCAGTCGAACTAGCGGGAACACAGATACGCAGTATTTT
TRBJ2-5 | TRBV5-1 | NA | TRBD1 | CASSPVTGNQETQYF | TGCGCCAGCAGCCCAGTGACAGGGAACCAAGAGACCCAGTACTTC
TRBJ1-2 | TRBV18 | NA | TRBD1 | CASSPGTGYGYTF | TGTGCCAGCTCACCAGGGACAGGGTATGGCTACACCTTC
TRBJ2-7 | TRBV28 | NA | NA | CASSSPEKQYF | TGTGCCAGCAGTTCCCCCGAGAAGCAGTACTTC
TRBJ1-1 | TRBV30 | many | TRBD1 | CAWAGQGSTEAFF | TGTGCCTGGGCGGGACAGGGTTCTACTGAAGCTTTCTTT
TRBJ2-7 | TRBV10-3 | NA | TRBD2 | CAISEGLAGHSYEQYF | TGTGCCATCAGTGAGGGACTAGCGGGACACTCCTACGAGCAGTACTTC
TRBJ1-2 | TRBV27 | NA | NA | CASSSREGLSYGYTF | TGTGCCAGCAGTTCCCGCGAAGGCCTGAGCTATGGCTACACCTTC
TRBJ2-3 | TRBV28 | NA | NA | CASSLWLGGTDTQYF | TGTGCCAGCAGTTTATGGTTAGGGGGCACAGATACGCAGTATTTT
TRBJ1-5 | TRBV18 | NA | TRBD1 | CASSDGQGAWDPSQHF | TGTGCCAGCTCAGATGGACAGGGGGCTTGGGATCCGTCCCAGCATTTT
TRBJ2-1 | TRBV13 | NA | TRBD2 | CASSSSAASGYNEQFF | TGTGCCAGCAGCTCTTCGGCCGCTAGCGGGTACAATGAGCAGTTCTTC